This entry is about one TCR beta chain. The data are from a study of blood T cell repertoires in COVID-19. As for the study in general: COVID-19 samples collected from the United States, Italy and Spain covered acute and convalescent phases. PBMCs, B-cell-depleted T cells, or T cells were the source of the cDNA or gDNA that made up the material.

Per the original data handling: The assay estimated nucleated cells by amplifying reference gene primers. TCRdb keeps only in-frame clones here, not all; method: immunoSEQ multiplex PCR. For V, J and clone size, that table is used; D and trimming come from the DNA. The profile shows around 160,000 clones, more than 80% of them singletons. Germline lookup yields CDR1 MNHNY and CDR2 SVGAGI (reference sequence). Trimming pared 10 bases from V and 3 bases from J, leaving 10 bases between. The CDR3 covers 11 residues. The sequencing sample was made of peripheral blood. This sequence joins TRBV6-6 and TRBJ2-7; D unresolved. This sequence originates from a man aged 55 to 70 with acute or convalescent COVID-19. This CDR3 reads CATTTYYEQYF. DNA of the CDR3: TGTGCCACCACCACCTACTACGAGCAGTACTTC.